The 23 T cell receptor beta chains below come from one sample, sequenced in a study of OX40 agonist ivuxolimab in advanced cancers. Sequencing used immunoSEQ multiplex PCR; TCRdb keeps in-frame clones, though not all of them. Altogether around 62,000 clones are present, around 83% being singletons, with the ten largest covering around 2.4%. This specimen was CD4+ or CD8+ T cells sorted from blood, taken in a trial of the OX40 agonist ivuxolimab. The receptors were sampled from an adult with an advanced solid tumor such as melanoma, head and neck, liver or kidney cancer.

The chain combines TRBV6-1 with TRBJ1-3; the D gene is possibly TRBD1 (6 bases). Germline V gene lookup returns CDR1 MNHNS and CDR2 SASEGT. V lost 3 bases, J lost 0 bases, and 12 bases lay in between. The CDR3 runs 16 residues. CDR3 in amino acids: CASSDSGTPSGNTIYF. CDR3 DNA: TGTGCCAGCAGTGATTCCGGGACACCCTCTGGAAACACCATATATTTT.

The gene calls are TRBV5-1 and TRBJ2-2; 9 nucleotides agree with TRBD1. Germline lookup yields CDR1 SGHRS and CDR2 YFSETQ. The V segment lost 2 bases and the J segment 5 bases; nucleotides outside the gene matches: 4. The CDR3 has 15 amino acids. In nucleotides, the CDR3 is TGCGCCAGCAGCTTACCGGGACAGGGAACCGGGGAGCTGTTTTTT. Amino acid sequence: CASSLPGQGTGELFF. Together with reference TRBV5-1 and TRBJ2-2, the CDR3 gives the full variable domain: KAGVTQTPRYLIKTRGQQVTLSCSPISGHRSVSWYQQTPGQGLQFLFEYFSETQRNKGNFPGRFSGRQFSNSRSEMNVSTLELGDSALYLCASSLPGQGTGELFFGEGSRLTVL.

This CDR3 reads CASSLNGQGQSTEAFF. The CDR3 region has the DNA TGTGCCAGCAGCTTAAATGGACAGGGGCAAAGCACTGAAGCTTTCTTT. The chain is built from TRBV11-3 and TRBJ1-1, with 9 bases identical to TRBD1. The CDR3 length is 16 residues. V shed 2 bases and J 4 bases; nucleotides not matched to a gene: 8. Germline CDR1 and CDR2: SGHNT and YENEEA.

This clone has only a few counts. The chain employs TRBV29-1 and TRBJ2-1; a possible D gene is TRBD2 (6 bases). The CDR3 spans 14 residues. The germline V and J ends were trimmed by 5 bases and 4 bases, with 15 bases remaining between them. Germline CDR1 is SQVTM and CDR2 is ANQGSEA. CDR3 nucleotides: TGCAGCGTTCACCGGGACTCCACGTACAATGAGCAGTTCTTC. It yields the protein CSVHRDSTYNEQFF.

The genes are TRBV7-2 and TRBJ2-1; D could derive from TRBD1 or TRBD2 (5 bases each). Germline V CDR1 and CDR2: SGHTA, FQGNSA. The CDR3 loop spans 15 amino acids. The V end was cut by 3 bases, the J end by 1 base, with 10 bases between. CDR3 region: CASSLDGGSYNEQFF. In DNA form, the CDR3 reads TGTGCCAGCAGCTTGGATGGGGGTTCCTACAATGAGCAGTTCTTC.

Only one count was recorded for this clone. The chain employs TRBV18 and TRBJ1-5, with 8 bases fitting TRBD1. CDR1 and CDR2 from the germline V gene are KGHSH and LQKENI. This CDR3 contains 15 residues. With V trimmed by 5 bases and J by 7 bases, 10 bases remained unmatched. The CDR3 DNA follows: TGTGCCAGCTCAGATAGGACAGGGAGGAACCAGCCCCAGCATTTT. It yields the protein CASSDRTGRNQPQHF. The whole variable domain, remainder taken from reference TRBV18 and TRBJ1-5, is NAGVMQNPRHLVRRRGQEARLRCSPMKGHSHVYWYRQLPEEGLKFMVYLQKENIIDESGMPKERFSAEFPKEGPSILRIQQVVRGDSAAYFCASSDRTGRNQPQHFGDGTRLSIL.

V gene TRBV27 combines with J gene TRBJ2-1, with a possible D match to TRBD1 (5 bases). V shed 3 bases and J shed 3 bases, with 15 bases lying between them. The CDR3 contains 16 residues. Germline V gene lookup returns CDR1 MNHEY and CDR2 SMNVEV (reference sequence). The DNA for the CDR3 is TGTGCCAGCAGTTTCCTAGGCAGGGCGCTCTACAATGAGCAGTTCTTC. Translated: CASSFLGRALYNEQFF.

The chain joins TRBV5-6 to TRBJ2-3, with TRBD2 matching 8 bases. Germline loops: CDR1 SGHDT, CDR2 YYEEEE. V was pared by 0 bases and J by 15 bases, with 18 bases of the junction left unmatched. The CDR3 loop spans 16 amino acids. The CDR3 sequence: CASSLGGGHDRSLEYF. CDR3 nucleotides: TGTGCCAGCAGCTTGGGCGGGGGGCATGATCGGTCCTTAGAATATTTT.

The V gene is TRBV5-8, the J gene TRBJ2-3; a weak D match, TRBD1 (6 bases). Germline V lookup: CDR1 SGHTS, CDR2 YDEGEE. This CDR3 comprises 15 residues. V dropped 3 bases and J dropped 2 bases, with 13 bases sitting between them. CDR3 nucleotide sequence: TGTGCCAGCAGCTCATACAGGGATTTCACAGATACGCAGTATTTT. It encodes CASSSYRDFTDTQYF. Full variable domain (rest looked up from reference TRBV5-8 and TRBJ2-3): EAGVTQSPTHLIKTRGQQATLRCSPISGHTSVYWYQQALGLGLQFLLWYDEGEERNRGNFPPRFSGRQFPNYSSELNVNALELEDSALYLCASSSYRDFTDTQYFGPGTRLTVL.

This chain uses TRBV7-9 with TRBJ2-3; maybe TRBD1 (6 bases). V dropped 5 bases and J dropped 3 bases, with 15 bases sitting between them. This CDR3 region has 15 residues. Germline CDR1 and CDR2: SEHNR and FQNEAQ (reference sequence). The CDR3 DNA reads TGTGCCAGCAGCATACTGGTGAGGGGGACAGATACGCAGTATTTT. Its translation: CASSILVRGTDTQYF.

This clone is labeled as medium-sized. Here the CDR3 reads CASSPNGNEQYF. The CDR3 DNA reads as TGTGCCAGCTCACCAAATGGGAACGAGCAGTACTTC. This chain joins TRBV18 and TRBJ2-7, with D uncertain. Per the germline V gene, CDR1 is KGHSH and CDR2 is LQKENI. Deletions cut 2 bases from V and 5 bases from J, with 7 bases between. There are 12 residues in the CDR3. The whole variable domain, remainder taken from reference TRBV18 and TRBJ2-7, is NAGVMQNPRHLVRRRGQEARLRCSPMKGHSHVYWYRQLPEEGLKFMVYLQKENIIDESGMPKERFSAEFPKEGPSILRIQQVVRGDSAAYFCASSPNGNEQYFGPGTRLTVT.

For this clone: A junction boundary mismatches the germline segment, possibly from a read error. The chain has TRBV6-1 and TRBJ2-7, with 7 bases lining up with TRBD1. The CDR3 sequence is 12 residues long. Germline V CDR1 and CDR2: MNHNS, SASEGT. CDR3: CASSDSGTAKLF. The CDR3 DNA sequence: TGTGCCAGCAGTGATTCCGGGACAGCTAAGCTCTTC.

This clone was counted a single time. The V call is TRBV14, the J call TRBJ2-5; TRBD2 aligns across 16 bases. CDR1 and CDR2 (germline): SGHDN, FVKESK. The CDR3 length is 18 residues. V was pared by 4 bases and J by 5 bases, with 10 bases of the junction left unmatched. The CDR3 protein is CASSRRPGLAGGPETQYF. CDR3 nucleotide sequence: TGTGCCAGCAGCCGCAGACCGGGACTAGCGGGGGGGCCGGAGACCCAGTACTTC.

The CDR3, as DNA: TGTGCCAGCAGCGGAACAGGGGGTCAGCCCCAGCATTTT. This translates into CASSGTGGQPQHF. The chain has TRBV27 and TRBJ1-5, with TRBD1 identical over 8 bases. In germline, CDR1 is MNHEY, CDR2 SMNVEV (reference sequence). J was trimmed by 6 bases and V by 6 bases; bases with no gene match: 4. This CDR3 is 13 amino acids long.

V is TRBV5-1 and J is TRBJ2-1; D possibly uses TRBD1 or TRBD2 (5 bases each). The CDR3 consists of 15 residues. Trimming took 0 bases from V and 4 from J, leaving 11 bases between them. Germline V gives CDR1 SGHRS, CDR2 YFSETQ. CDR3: CASSLVGTTYNEQFF. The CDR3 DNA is TGCGCCAGCAGCTTGGTCGGGACGACTTACAATGAGCAGTTCTTC.

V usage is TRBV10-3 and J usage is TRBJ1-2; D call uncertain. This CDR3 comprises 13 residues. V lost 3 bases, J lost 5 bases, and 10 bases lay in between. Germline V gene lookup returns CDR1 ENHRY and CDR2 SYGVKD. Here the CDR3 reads CAISDDQGYGYTF. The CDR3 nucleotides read TGTGCCATCAGTGACGACCAAGGGTATGGCTACACCTTC.

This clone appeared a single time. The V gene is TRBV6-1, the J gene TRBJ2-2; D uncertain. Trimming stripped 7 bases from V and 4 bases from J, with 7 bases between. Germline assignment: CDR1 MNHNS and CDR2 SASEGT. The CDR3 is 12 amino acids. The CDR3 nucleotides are TGTGCCAGCAACCGGCCCACCGGGGAGCTGTTTTTT. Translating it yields CASNRPTGELFF.

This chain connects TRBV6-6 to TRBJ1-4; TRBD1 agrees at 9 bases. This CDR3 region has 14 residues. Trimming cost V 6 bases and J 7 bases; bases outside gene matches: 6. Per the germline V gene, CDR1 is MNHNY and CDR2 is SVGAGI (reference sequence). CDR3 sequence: CASSPGTGTEKLFF. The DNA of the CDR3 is TGTGCCAGCAGCCCCGGGACAGGGACTGAAAAACTGTTTTTT.

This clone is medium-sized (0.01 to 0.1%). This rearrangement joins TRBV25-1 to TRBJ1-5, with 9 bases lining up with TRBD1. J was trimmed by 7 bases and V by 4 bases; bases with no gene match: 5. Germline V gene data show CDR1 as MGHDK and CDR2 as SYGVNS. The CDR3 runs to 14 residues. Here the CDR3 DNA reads TGTGCCAGCAGTGCTGGACAGGGGTCCCAGCCCCAGCATTTT. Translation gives CASSAGQGSQPQHF.

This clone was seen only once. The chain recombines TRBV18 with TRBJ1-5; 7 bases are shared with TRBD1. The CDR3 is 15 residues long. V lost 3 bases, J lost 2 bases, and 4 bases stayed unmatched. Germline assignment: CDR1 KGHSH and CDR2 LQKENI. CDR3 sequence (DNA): TGTGCCAGCTCACCTAATACAGGGGGCAATCAGCCCCAGCATTTT. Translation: CASSPNTGGNQPQHF.

CDR3 coding DNA: TGTGCCTGGAGTGTGCCGGGACAGAGCTATCAGCCCCAGCATTTT. It is translated as CAWSVPGQSYQPQHF. The chain has TRBV30 and TRBJ1-5; TRBD1 matches at 7 bases. The germline V gene encodes CDR1 GTSNPN and CDR2 SVGIG (reference sequence). CDR3 size: 15 residues. J was trimmed by 5 bases and V by 0 bases; bases with no gene match: 7.

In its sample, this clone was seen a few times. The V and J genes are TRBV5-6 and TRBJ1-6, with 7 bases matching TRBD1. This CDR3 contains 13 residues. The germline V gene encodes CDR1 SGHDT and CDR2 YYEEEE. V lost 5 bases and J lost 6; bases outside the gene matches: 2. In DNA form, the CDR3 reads TGTGCCAGCAGGGGACAGCCTAATTCACCCCTCCACTTT. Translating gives CASRGQPNSPLHF.

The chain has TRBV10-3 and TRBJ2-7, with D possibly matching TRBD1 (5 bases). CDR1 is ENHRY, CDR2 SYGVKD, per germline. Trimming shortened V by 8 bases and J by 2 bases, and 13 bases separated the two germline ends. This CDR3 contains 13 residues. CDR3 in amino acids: CAIQPDSTYEQYF. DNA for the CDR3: TGTGCCATCCAACCCGACAGCACCTACGAGCAGTACTTC.